This TCR beta chain emerged from a study of CD8 T cells in ankylosing spondylitis. The study's findings and limits: Disease-linked clones were reportedly significantly enriched in matched ankylosing spondylitis synovial fluid. Roughly eight highly homologous variants made up a TCR beta motif that seemed to typify ankylosing spondylitis blood.

This clonotype has at least ten counts. Its specificity is not known. In TCRdb, the 5' RACE reads were re-called with MiXCR into one record per CDR3 protein. The sample carries approximately 30,000 distinct CDR3 sequences, about 6.8% recorded once. This TCR came from a male donor with ankylosing spondylitis or in good health (not recorded which). The sequenced sample consisted of blood, either unsorted or a sorted T cell fraction (not recorded which).

The CDR3 bases are TGCGCCAGCTTGCAAGGGCTCGTGGAGCAGTTCTTC. Encoded protein: CASLQGLVEQFF. This chain uses TRBV10-2 with TRBJ2-1; D not resolved. This CDR3 is built from 12 residues. CDR1 WSHSY and CDR2 SAAADI come from the germline V gene. The V gene lost 8 bases and the J gene lost 10 bases, with 15 bases spanning the gap.